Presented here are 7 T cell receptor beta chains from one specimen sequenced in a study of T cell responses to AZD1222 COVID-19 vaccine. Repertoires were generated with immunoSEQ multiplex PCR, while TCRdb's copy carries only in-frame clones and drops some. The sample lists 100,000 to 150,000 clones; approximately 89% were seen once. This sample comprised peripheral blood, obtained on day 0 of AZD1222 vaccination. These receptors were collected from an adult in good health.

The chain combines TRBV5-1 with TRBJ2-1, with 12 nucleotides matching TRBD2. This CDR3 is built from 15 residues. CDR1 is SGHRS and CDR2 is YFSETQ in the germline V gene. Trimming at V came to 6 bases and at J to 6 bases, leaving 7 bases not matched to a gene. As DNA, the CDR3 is TGCGCCAGCACCCCGACTAGCGGGGGACTCAATGAGCAGTTCTTC. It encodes CASTPTSGGLNEQFF.

DNA for the CDR3: TGTGCCAGCAGTGAAGCATGGGTGTCTTGGGAGACCCAGTACTTC. Encoded protein: CASSEAWVSWETQYF. The rearrangement links TRBV6-1 to TRBJ2-5; D is unclear. Germline values: CDR1 MNHNS, CDR2 SASEGT. The CDR3 consists of 15 residues. V shed 0 bases and J shed 5 bases, with 13 bases lying between them.

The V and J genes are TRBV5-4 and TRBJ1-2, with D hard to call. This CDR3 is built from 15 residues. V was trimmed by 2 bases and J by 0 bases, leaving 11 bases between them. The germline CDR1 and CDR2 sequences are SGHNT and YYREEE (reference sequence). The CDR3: CASSFSGLANYGYTF. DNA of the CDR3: TGTGCCAGCAGCTTTTCGGGTTTAGCTAACTATGGCTACACCTTC.

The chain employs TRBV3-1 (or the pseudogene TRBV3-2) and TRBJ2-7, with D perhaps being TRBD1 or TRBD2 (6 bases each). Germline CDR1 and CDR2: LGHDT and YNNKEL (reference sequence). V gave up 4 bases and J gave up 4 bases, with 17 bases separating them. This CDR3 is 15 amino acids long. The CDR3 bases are TGTGCCAGCAGCCCCAGTCGGGGGCTCGGGTACGAGCAGTACTTC. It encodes CASSPSRGLGYEQYF.

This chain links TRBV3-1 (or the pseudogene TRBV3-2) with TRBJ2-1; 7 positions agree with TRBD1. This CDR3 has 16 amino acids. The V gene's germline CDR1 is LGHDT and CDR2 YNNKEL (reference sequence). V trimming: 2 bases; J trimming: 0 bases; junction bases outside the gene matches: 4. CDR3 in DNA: TGTGCCAGCAGCCAATGGACAGGCGTCTCCTACAATGAGCAGTTCTTC. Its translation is CASSQWTGVSYNEQFF.

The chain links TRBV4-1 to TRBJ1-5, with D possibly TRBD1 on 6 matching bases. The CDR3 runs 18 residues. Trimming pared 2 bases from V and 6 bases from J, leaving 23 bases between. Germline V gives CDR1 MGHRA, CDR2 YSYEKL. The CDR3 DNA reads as TGCGCCAGCAGCCAAAACTCTGGACAGTACGCCGGGGGTCAGCCCCAGCATTTT. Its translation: CASSQNSGQYAGGQPQHF.

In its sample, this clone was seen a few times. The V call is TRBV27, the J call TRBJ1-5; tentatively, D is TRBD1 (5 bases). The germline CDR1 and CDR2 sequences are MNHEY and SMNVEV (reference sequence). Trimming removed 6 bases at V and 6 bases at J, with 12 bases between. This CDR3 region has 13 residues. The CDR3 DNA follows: TGTGCCAGCAGCCCCTGGGGGGGTCAGCCCCAGCATTTT. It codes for CASSPWGGQPQHF.